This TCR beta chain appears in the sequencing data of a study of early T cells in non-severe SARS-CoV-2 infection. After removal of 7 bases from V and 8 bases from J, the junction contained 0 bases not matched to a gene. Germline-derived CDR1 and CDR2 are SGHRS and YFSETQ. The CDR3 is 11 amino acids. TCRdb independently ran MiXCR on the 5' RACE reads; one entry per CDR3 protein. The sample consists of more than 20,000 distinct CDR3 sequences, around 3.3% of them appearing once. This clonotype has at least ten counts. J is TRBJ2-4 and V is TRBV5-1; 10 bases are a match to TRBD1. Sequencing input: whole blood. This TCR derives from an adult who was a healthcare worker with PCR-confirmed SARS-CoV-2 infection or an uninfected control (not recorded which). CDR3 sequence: CASGQGDIQYF. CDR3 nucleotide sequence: TGCGCCAGCGGACAGGGGGACATTCAGTACTTC.